This TCR beta chain derives from a study of OX40 agonist ivuxolimab in advanced cancers. The table came from immunoSEQ multiplex PCR; TCRdb's copy has only in-frame clones and leaves some out. The data hold about 100,000 clones, with under 95% observed a single time. The source was CD4+ or CD8+ T cells sorted from blood, collected in a trial of the OX40 agonist ivuxolimab. This TCR derives from an adult with an advanced solid tumor such as melanoma, head and neck, liver or kidney cancer.

In DNA, the CDR3 is TGTGCCAGCAGTTTAGTGGGAGAAACCCAGCCCCAGCATTTT. It specifies CASSLVGETQPQHF. The chain links TRBV28 to TRBJ1-5; D ambiguous. The CDR3 is 14 residues long. The V gene's germline CDR1 is MDHEN and CDR2 SYDVKM. V dropped 2 bases and J dropped 7 bases, with 12 bases sitting between them.